The 3 T cell receptor beta chains below were found in one sample sequenced in a study of T cells in women clearing cervical HPV infection. TCRdb's copy holds only in-frame clones and misses some; the assay was immunoSEQ multiplex PCR. The sample totals around 23,000 clones; its top ten clones hold roughly 10%. What was sequenced was blood buffy coat. The receptors derive from a woman aged 18 to 75 with a cervical HPV16 infection that either progressed to CIN3+ or cleared (not recorded which).

Remarks on this clone: The read is 3 residues too short to cover the CDR3 end, so that end is filled in from the germline J gene. The V and J genes are TRBV20-1 and TRBJ2-2, with 8 bases identical to TRBD2. CDR1 is DFQATT, CDR2 SNEGSKA, per germline (reference sequence). CDR3 length equals 16 residues. Trimming cost V 0 bases and J 3 bases; bases outside gene matches: 6. The CDR3 sequence: CSARETGTRDTGELFF. The DNA read from the CDR3 is TGCAGTGCTAGAGAGACCGGGACTAGGGACACCGGGGAG.

For this clone: The read comes to an end 3 residues before the CDR3 does, leaving the germline J gene to fill in the end. The chain carries TRBV5-1 and TRBJ2-3; 7 bases agree with TRBD1. Germline V CDR1 and CDR2: SGHRS, YFSETQ. The CDR3 covers 13 residues. V was pared by 4 bases and J by 6 bases, with 5 bases of the junction left unmatched. The CDR3 DNA, read in part, is TGCGCCAGCAGCGAAACAGGGGCCGATACG. It codes for CASSETGADT. The entire CDR3 protein reads CASSETGADTQYF. Looking up the rest from reference TRBV5-1 and TRBJ2-3 gives the full variable domain: KAGVTQTPRYLIKTRGQQVTLSCSPISGHRSVSWYQQTPGQGLQFLFEYFSETQRNKGNFPGRFSGRQFSNSRSEMNVSTLELGDSALYLCASSETGADTQYFGPGTRLTVL.

Details on this clone: At one boundary the junction diverges from the germline segment, which might be a read error. The read halts 3 residues ahead of the CDR3 end, with the missing end drawn from the germline J gene. V gene TRBV4-2 combines with J gene TRBJ1-5, with D perhaps matching TRBD1 (6 bases). The CDR3 is 15 residues long. CDR1 is LGHNA and CDR2 is YNFKEQ in the germline V gene. Incomplete CDR3 DNA: TGCGCCAGCAGCCAAGGGGGACTGAGCAATCAGCCC. This encodes CASSQGGLSNQP. The complete CDR3 protein is CASSQGGLSNQPQHF.